What follows is one T cell receptor beta chain and its context. The specificity of this receptor is unknown. The sample holds no much larger clone one base away, and base qualities are not on file. The time point label, as the study defines it: baseline before first vaccination. Vaccinee samples were obtained from the UK trials COV001 and COV002, which included a single-blind randomized controlled phase 2/3 trial of AZD1222 (ChAdOx1 nCoV-19) in healthy adults. For TCRbeta chain sequencing, PBMC samples from trial participants were taken at day 0 and at day 28 after the second dose. V sheds 3 bases and J sheds 4 bases, leaving 14 bases between their ends. The germline V gene yields SGHDT for CDR1 and YYEEEE for CDR2. From its cysteine to its phenylalanine, the CDR3 spans 14 amino acids. Only CDR3 DNA is held: 42 bases, read in frame from base 1. The CDR3 regions of human TCRbeta chains were analyzed by immunosequencing. The study's own analysis went as follows. Repertoire TCRs were checked for matches against a reference library of SARS-CoV-2-specific TCRs that had been generated using the MIRA antigen-specificity platform. Breadth meant the fraction of unique TCRs that were SARS-CoV-2-associated, whereas depth meant the fraction of total T cells that were SARS-CoV-2-associated. Using the MIRA data, each spike-specific TCR was mapped to the spike region that the TCR reacts to and placed in a CD4 or CD8 class. Log10-transformed breadth and depth values were compared by one-way ANOVA with Sidak's multiple comparisons tests. Drawn from immuneACCESS, this table holds only the in-frame rearrangements with V and J called that TCRdb kept. Clones are partly lost; checked studies trace under half to an unresolved V gene and leave the rest unexplained. From that table come the V and J calls and clone size; the DNA was used to work out D and trimming. This sample gives around 140,000 clones in total; 80% to 90% of them show up just once. The ten largest clones capture roughly 8% of the sample.

These data are taken from a study of T cell responses to AZD1222 COVID-19 vaccine (TCRdb year 2021). In the study overall: AZD1222 recipients with second doses at about 4 weeks or about 12 weeks were pooled, because spike-specific TCR depth and breadth did not differ between schedules. TCR sequencing covered fewer than 250 trial participants: 200 to 210 given two doses of AZD1222 and around 26 given two doses of MenACWY control vaccine. Trial participants were enrolled by age into subgroups of 18-55, 56-69 and 70-plus years, and around 150, 28 and 57 TCR-sequenced participants, respectively, were included in these subgroups.

Results and caveats for the whole study, not just this receptor: Nearly half of unique spike-specific TCRs reportedly recognized epitopes outside regions mutated in the B.1.351 and B.1.1.7 variants. Only six AZD1222 recipients were SARS-CoV-2 seropositive at baseline, limiting conclusions about previously exposed vaccinees. After two AZD1222 doses, spike-specific TCR breadth and depth were significantly higher than at day 0 and than in MenACWY recipients. The whole spike protein was spanned by vaccine-associated CD4 TCRs, and dominant responses were seen in regions 160-218 and 743-854. Because no day 14 peak-response samples were available, the repertoires could be characterized only after the peak T cell response. Participants were mostly white British and included more females than males, and it was suggested by the authors that clonal diversity may have been underestimated. In the small 56-69-year group, the increase in depth fell short of significance, most likely because of low power.

Sequences were derived from peripheral blood, sampled on day 0 of AZD1222 vaccination. This clonotype was sampled from an adult in good health. The receptor chain draws on TRBV5-6 and TRBJ2-7; the best D guess is TRBD2, with 7 bases matching. The DNA reads TGTGCCAGCAGCTCCCCCGGGGGGCCTTACGAGCAGTACTTC. Translated, it reads CASSSPGGPYEQYF.